These T cell receptor beta chains were read from a single sample in a study of shared clonotypes between healthy human individuals. Generated by immunoSEQ multiplex PCR, the TCRdb table keeps only in-frame clones and is missing some. The repertoire includes some 800,000 clones, 80% to 95% of them detected once, and around 24% sits in the top ten. The material sequenced was naive CD8+ T cells sorted from blood. These TCRs come from a man aged 25 to 40 in good health. The CDR3 runs from the conserved cysteine through the conserved F or W. The D gene is left open where the match is weak.

TRBD2,TRBJ2-7,TRBV10-2,TGCGCCAGCAGTGAACCGGGGGGGGCTAGCTCCTACGAGCAGTACTTC,CASSEPGGASSYEQYF
NA,TRBJ2-1,TRBV7-3,TGTGCCAGCAGCCACGGCGGGTCCTACAATGAGCAGTTCTTC,CASSHGGSYNEQFF
NA,TRBJ2-7,TRBV6-5,TGTGCCAGCAGTTACGCAGGGGCGGGGTACGAGCAGTACTTC,CASSYAGAGYEQYF
NA,TRBJ2-7,TRBV9,TGTGCCAGCAGCGTAGGATTGGCTACCGAGCAGTACTTC,CASSVGLATEQYF
TRBD1,TRBJ1-5,TRBV7-8,TGTGCCAGCAGCGGAACCGGGACAGGGGATCAGCCCCAGCATTTT,CASSGTGTGDQPQHF
TRBD2,TRBJ2-7,TRBV7-6,TGTGCCAGCAGCCCACGCGGACTAGCCGGGGCCTACGAGCAGTACTTC,CASSPRGLAGAYEQYF
NA,TRBJ2-7,TRBV5-1,TGCGCCAGCAGCTTGCGGACAGCAACCTACGAGCAGTACTTC,CASSLRTATYEQYF
NA,TRBJ1-2,TRBV29-1,TGCAGCGTCCAGGAGGCGCAAATGTACTACACCTTC,CSVQEAQMYYTF
TRBD2,TRBJ2-2,TRBV19,TGTGCCAGTATCTCCCCCTGGACTAGCGGGAGACCAACCGGGGAGCTGTTTTTT,CASISPWTSGRPTGELFF
NA,TRBJ2-1,TRBV27,TGTGCCAGCAGCGACAGCTCCTCCTACAATGAGCAGTTCTTC,CASSDSSSYNEQFF
NA,TRBJ2-7,TRBV2,TGTGCCAATGGAGGGTGGTCGTTGAATGACTGCTACTTC,CANGGWSLNDCYF
NA,TRBJ2-5,TRBV7-9,TGTGCCAGCAGCTCCCCACTAGGGGGGACAAAAGAGACCCAGTACTTC,CASSSPLGGTKETQYF
TRBD1,TRBJ2-5,TRBV2,TGTGCCAGCCCCTTGTATGGACAGGGCAAGGAGACCCAGTACTTC,CASPLYGQGKETQYF